The 30 T cell receptor beta chains below all came from one sample that was sequenced in a study of regulatory T cells in long-lasting Graves disease (dated by TCRdb to the early 2020s). Taken with the paper, the label for time point translates to: newly diagnosed GD, antithyroid drugs for less than 3 months. For both TCR sequencing and RNA sequencing, RNA was extracted from PBMCs in TRIzol. Preparation of the library involved multiplex PCR. The sample was run on an Illumina HiSeq 4000. TCR beta libraries were built with iRepertoire HTBI primers and Arm-PCR amplification of CDR3 regions. In TCRdb, the public reads were trimmed at Q25 with fastp and aligned with MiXCR, with productive beta chains retained. Here each entry gathers all rows of one CDR3 protein and keeps the most common genes and DNA. The sample table records a few hundred thousand distinct CDR3 sequences; 16% of these occur just once. The biggest ten clones account for approximately 30% of the sample.

The data were also submitted as part of a second study, on T cells in Graves' hyperthyroidism and ophthalmopathy.

The sample in question was peripheral blood mononuclear cells (PBMCs), obtained at new diagnosis, from a patient treated with antithyroid drugs. The receptors shown here come from a man between 35 and 55 years old with Graves disease. Donor details come from another sample of the same person, matched by shared clones.

The chain employs TRBV7-9 and TRBJ2-5; 9 bases are shared with TRBD1. Losses at the gene ends were 6 bases for V and 5 bases for J; bases not matched to a gene: 10. Germline CDR1 SEHNR, CDR2 FQNEAQ (reference sequence). CDR3 length: 15 residues. The CDR3 coding sequence is TGTGCCAGCAGTTCCGGGACAGGGACAGGGGAGACCCAGTACTTC. It specifies CASSSGTGTGETQYF.

A few counts support this clonotype. The V and J genes are TRBV5-1 and TRBJ2-3; either TRBD1 or TRBD2 may fit D (5 bases each). This CDR3 is 15 amino acids long. The V gene lost 2 bases and the J gene lost 0 bases, with 10 bases spanning the gap. Germline V CDR1 and CDR2: SGHRS, YFSETQ. In nucleotides, the CDR3 is TGCGCCAGCAGCTTCAGGGAGTCAAGCACAGATACGCAGTATTTT. Translating it yields CASSFRESSTDTQYF.

This clonotype was counted between two and nine times. This sequence joins TRBV5-6 and TRBJ2-1, with D tentatively TRBD1 or TRBD2 (6 bases each). Germline CDR1 reads SGHDT; CDR2 reads YYEEEE. This CDR3 spans 16 amino acids. The germline V and J ends were trimmed by 0 bases and 0 bases, with 10 bases remaining between them. CDR3 loop: CASSLGGGSSYNEQFF. CDR3 nucleotide sequence: TGTGCCAGCAGCTTGGGAGGGGGGAGCTCCTACAATGAGCAGTTCTTC.

This clonotype has ten or more counts. V and J are TRBV3-1 and TRBJ1-1; tentative D call: TRBD1 (6 bases). The V gene's germline CDR1 is LGHDT and CDR2 YNNKEL (reference sequence). Between the trimmed V and J ends, which lost 4 bases and 5 bases, there was a span of 14 bases. This CDR3 contains 14 residues. Here the CDR3 reads CASSLRQQGTEAFF. The CDR3 DNA reads as TGTGCCAGCAGCCTCCGACAGCAGGGGACTGAAGCTTTCTTT.

In its sample, this clonotype was seen many times. The V and J genes are TRBV27 and TRBJ2-3, with D possibly matching TRBD1 (6 bases). This CDR3 is 13 amino acids long. V was trimmed by 7 bases and J by 2 bases, leaving 10 bases between them. Germline V gene data show CDR1 as MNHEY and CDR2 as SMNVEV (reference sequence). CDR3 loop: CASKWTATDTQYF. The CDR3 region has the DNA TGTGCCAGCAAATGGACAGCCACAGATACGCAGTATTTT.

This clonotype occurred many times. The rearrangement uses TRBV2 and TRBJ2-7, with 7 positions matching TRBD2. This CDR3 has 15 residues. The V gene's germline CDR1 is SNHLY and CDR2 FYNNEI. Trimming cost V 1 base and J 4 bases; bases outside gene matches: 7. The CDR3 protein is CASSEVATSWYEQYF. The CDR3 DNA sequence: TGTGCCAGCAGTGAAGTCGCGACTAGCTGGTACGAGCAGTACTTC.

This clonotype occurred many times. The rearrangement joins TRBV20-1 to TRBJ2-7; D is possibly TRBD1 (6 bases). V gave up 0 bases and J gave up 3 bases, with 12 bases separating them. Germline values: CDR1 DFQATT, CDR2 SNEGSKA (reference sequence). CDR3 length: 14 amino acids. The CDR3 region has the DNA TGCAGTGCTAGAGAACCGACAGGTCGCTACGAGCAGTACTTC. Amino acid sequence: CSAREPTGRYEQYF.

The rearrangement links TRBV6-2 or TRBV6-3 to TRBJ1-2; D ambiguous. V lost 7 bases to trimming and J lost 10 bases, with 19 bases between them. This CDR3 is built from 13 residues. Germline V gene sequence: CDR1 MNHEY, CDR2 SVGEGT. CDR3 sequence reads: CASIGISFQLYTF. CDR3 bases: TGTGCCAGCATAGGGATCTCTTTTCAACTCTACACCTTC.

J is TRBJ2-7 and V is TRBV5-6; no definite D call. Germline V lookup: CDR1 SGHDT, CDR2 YYEEEE. The V and J ends lost 7 bases and 7 bases respectively, with 15 bases between them. CDR3 length equals 12 residues. CDR3 residues: CASGWAMGEQYF. CDR3 coding DNA: TGTGCCAGCGGCTGGGCCATGGGGGAGCAGTACTTC.

This clonotype was detected a few times. This chain connects TRBV4-1 to TRBJ2-1; 9 bases are a match to TRBD1. Germline loops: CDR1 MGHRA, CDR2 YSYEKL. The CDR3 has 14 residues. Trimming at V came to 5 bases and at J to 9 bases, leaving 8 bases not matched to a gene. CDR3 loop: CASSGTGHKGEQFF. The CDR3 region has the DNA TGCGCCAGCAGCGGGACAGGGCATAAAGGTGAGCAGTTCTTC.

This clonotype was seen a few times. The CDR3 reads CASSQDARHRTDTQYF. The DNA of the CDR3 is TGCGCCAGCAGCCAAGATGCCAGGCATCGCACAGATACGCAGTATTTT. The chain links TRBV4-1 to TRBJ2-3; no reliable D call. This CDR3 region has 16 residues. V was shortened by 0 bases and J by 1 base, with 11 bases between the two germline ends. Germline V gives CDR1 MGHRA, CDR2 YSYEKL.

In its sample, this clonotype was seen many times. The chain carries TRBV12-3 or TRBV12-4 and TRBJ1-1; tentatively, D is TRBD1 (5 bases). This CDR3 region has 13 residues. Trimming removed 2 bases from V and 6 bases from J, with 10 bases in between. CDR3 sequence (DNA): TGTGCCAGCAGTTTATGGGGCGGCTCTGAAGCTTTCTTT. Translating it yields CASSLWGGSEAFF.

This clonotype occurred many times. The chain employs TRBV7-2 and TRBJ2-7; D assignment may be TRBD1 or TRBD2 (5 bases each). V was cut by 2 bases and J by 2 bases, with 19 bases left in between. The CDR3 is 17 amino acids. The germline gives CDR1 SGHTA, CDR2 FQGNSA. The CDR3 region has the DNA TGTGCCAGCAGCTTAAGACCCGGGGCACAGCAAACCTACGAGCAGTACTTC. This encodes CASSLRPGAQQTYEQYF.

Of note for this clonotype: Given a much more abundant clone one base away, this may be a read error. The missing conserved phenylalanine or tryptophan at the end of this CDR3 makes a read error likely. The V call is TRBV2, the J call TRBJ2-7, with TRBD1 matching over 7 bases. The CDR3 extends over 15 amino acids. V lost 7 bases and J lost 6; bases outside the gene matches: 15. Germline V gene data show CDR1 as SNHLY and CDR2 as FYNNEI. The CDR3 sequence is CASTRGRGLLGEQYL. DNA for the CDR3: TGTGCCAGCACCCGAGGTAGGGGGCTATTAGGCGAGCAGTACCTC.

Ten or more counts support this clonotype. V is TRBV12-3 or TRBV12-4 and J is TRBJ2-5, with unresolved D. The germline V and J ends were trimmed by 6 bases and 5 bases, with 13 bases remaining between them. The CDR3 contains 13 residues. The CDR3, as DNA: TGTGCCAGCAGCCTAGTGGGGAAGGAGACCCAGTACTTC. This gives the protein CASSLVGKETQYF.

This clonotype was recorded at least ten times. The chain has TRBV24-1 and TRBJ2-3, with D tentatively TRBD2 (5 bases). The CDR3 has 19 amino acids. Germline values: CDR1 KGHDR, CDR2 SFDVKD. The V end was cut by 0 bases, the J end by 0 bases, with 18 bases between. This chain's CDR3 is CATSDLGTPASGSTDTQYF. CDR3 DNA sequence: TGTGCCACCAGTGATTTGGGAACGCCAGCCTCGGGAAGCACAGATACGCAGTATTTT.

This clonotype was seen a handful of times. Being one base from a much bigger clone, this may be a read error. CDR3 sequence reads: CSARGRGDTEAFF. CDR3 nucleotides: TGCAGTGCCAGGGGACGAGGGGACACTGAAGCTTTCTTT. V and J are TRBV20-1 and TRBJ1-1; tentative D call: TRBD1 (6 bases). The CDR3 extends over 13 amino acids. V lost 6 bases to trimming and J lost 3 bases, with 14 bases between them. The germline V gene has CDR1 DFQATT and CDR2 SNEGSKA (reference sequence).

The sample holds many counts of this clonotype. The gene calls are TRBV20-1 and TRBJ2-7; weak D call: TRBD2 (5 bases). The V end lost 6 bases, the J end lost 4 bases, and 10 bases lay between the germline ends. CDR1 is DFQATT and CDR2 is SNEGSKA in the germline V gene (reference sequence). This CDR3 is built from 11 residues. CDR3 region: CSAPDYYEQYF. CDR3 nucleotide sequence: TGCAGTGCACCCGACTATTACGAGCAGTACTTC.

This clonotype was counted at least ten times. V is TRBV6-1 and J is TRBJ2-1; 9 bases map to TRBD2. V shed 5 bases and J 14 bases; nucleotides not matched to a gene: 13. The CDR3 contains 14 residues. Germline loops: CDR1 MNHNS, CDR2 SASEGT. The CDR3 reads CASSHQRGSGGKFF. The CDR3 coding sequence is TGTGCCAGCAGTCACCAGAGAGGGAGCGGGGGGAAGTTCTTC.

This clonotype came up a few times. The chain is built from TRBV4-1 and TRBJ2-1; TRBD1 aligns across 7 bases. V trimming: 2 bases; J trimming: 5 bases; junction bases outside the gene matches: 9. The CDR3 is made up of 16 amino acids. From germline, CDR1 is MGHRA and CDR2 YSYEKL. The CDR3 DNA is TGCGCCAGCAGCCAACCCCGGGACAGAGCGGACAATGAGCAGTTCTTC. This encodes CASSQPRDRADNEQFF.

In regard to this clonotype: Since a much larger clone is just one base distant, this may be a read error. This chain links TRBV20-1 with TRBJ1-2, with a possible D match to TRBD1 (6 bases). The CDR3 contains 14 residues. The germline CDR1 and CDR2 sequences are DFQATT and SNEGSKA (reference sequence). The ends were cut back, 5 bases at V and 4 bases at J, with 17 bases in the middle. CDR3 loop: CSAQRGGRGYGYTF. CDR3 DNA: TGCAGTGCTCAGAGGGGGGGCAGGGGCTATGGCTACACCTTC.

This clonotype was picked up a small number of times. The genes are TRBV5-1 and TRBJ2-5; no clear D. The V end was cut by 0 bases, the J end by 4 bases, with 10 bases between. This CDR3 is built from 14 residues. CDR1 SGHRS and CDR2 YFSETQ come from the germline V gene. CDR3 in DNA: TGCGCCAGCAGCTTGGAGCTGTGGCGAGAGACCCAGTACTTC. Translated, it gives CASSLELWRETQYF. The full variable domain, its missing parts supplied by reference TRBV5-1 and TRBJ2-5, is KAGVTQTPRYLIKTRGQQVTLSCSPISGHRSVSWYQQTPGQGLQFLFEYFSETQRNKGNFPGRFSGRQFSNSRSEMNVSTLELGDSALYLCASSLELWRETQYFGPGTRLLVL.

The chain recombines TRBV27 with TRBJ1-2, with 9 bases lining up with TRBD1. Germline lookup yields CDR1 MNHEY and CDR2 SMNVEV (reference sequence). J lost 8 bases, V lost 6 bases, and 19 bases had no gene match. This CDR3 has 17 amino acids. The CDR3 sequence: CASSPRDRATGFRGYTF. The CDR3 bases are TGTGCCAGCAGCCCACGGGACAGGGCAACCGGGTTTCGCGGCTACACCTTC.

CDR3 protein: CASSRRLTNEQFF. In nucleotides, the CDR3 is TGTGCCAGCAGCCGACGATTAACGAATGAGCAGTTCTTC. The rearrangement joins TRBV6-1 to TRBJ2-1; D not certain. Germline-derived CDR1 and CDR2 are MNHNS and SASEGT. This CDR3 region has 13 residues. V was pared by 6 bases and J by 7 bases, with 13 bases between.

There are many counts of this clonotype. The chain uses TRBV12-3 or TRBV12-4 and TRBJ2-7, with D possibly matching TRBD2 (5 bases). CDR3 length: 15 residues. V lost 5 bases to trimming and J lost 3 bases, with 17 bases between them. The CDR3 loop reads CASSPRSGSYYEQYF. The CDR3 nucleotides read TGTGCCAGCAGTCCACGTTCGGGGAGTTACTACGAGCAGTACTTC.

In its sample, this clonotype was seen a few times. The J gene is TRBJ2-7, the V gene TRBV5-4; the D is unclear. Germline CDR1 and CDR2: SGHNT and YYREEE (reference sequence). This CDR3 contains 15 residues. The germline V and J ends were trimmed by 0 bases and 6 bases, with 16 bases remaining between them. CDR3 region: CASSLDLGRVAEQYF. The CDR3 nucleotides read TGTGCCAGCAGCTTGGACCTGGGCCGAGTGGCCGAGCAGTACTTC.

This clonotype was seen at least ten times. The chain employs TRBV12-5 and TRBJ2-3; D not certain. The CDR3 loop spans 17 amino acids. With 1 base removed from V and 6 bases from J, the gap between germline ends came to 20 bases. Looked up from germline, CDR1 is LGHNT and CDR2 is FRNRAP. CDR3 bases: TGTGCTAGTGGTTTGGCCAGAGAGGCTGGCCCGAGTGATACGCAGTATTTT. It encodes CASGLAREAGPSDTQYF.

In its sample, this clonotype was seen a few times. A much bigger clone sits one base away, suggesting this may be a read error. CDR3 nucleotide sequence: TGTGCCAGCGGTGAAGGGACCCTCACCGGGGAGCTGTTTTTT. This sequence encodes CASGEGTLTGELFF. The chain has TRBV2 and TRBJ2-2; D might be TRBD1 or TRBD2, each matching 5 bases. The CDR3 sequence is 14 residues long. Germline V CDR1 and CDR2: SNHLY, FYNNEI. Supplemented by reference TRBV2 and TRBJ2-2, the full variable domain reads EPEVTQTPSHQVTQMGQEVILRCVPISNHLYFYWYRQILGQKVEFLVSFYNNEISEKSEIFDDQFSVERPDGSNFTLKIRSTKLEDSAMYFCASGEGTLTGELFFGEGSRLTVL.

This clonotype was detected a few times. The V and J genes are TRBV20-1 and TRBJ1-1; no reliable D call. The CDR3 sequence is 14 residues long. CDR1 and CDR2 (germline): DFQATT, SNEGSKA (reference sequence). Trimming stripped 2 bases from V and 0 bases from J, with 10 bases between. The CDR3 coding sequence is TGCAGTGCTAGACTCCGAGGCATGAACACTGAAGCTTTCTTT. Translation gives CSARLRGMNTEAFF.

The chain joins TRBV4-2 to TRBJ2-7, with 9 bases identical to TRBD1. The CDR3 spans 17 residues. V dropped 1 base and J dropped 2; count of bases not matched to a gene: 9. Germline V gives CDR1 LGHNA, CDR2 YNFKEQ. CDR3 nucleotide sequence: TGTGCCAGCAGCCAAGGCATAACAGGGGGCCCTGCCTACGAGCAGTACTTC. Its protein product is CASSQGITGGPAYEQYF.